This TCR beta chain emerged from a study of cytomegalovirus exposure and HLA in healthy donors. This clone was observed a handful of times. PCR amplification relied on 60 Vbeta primers (plus 13 Jbeta primers). The method was immunoSEQ multiplex PCR; TCRdb's version includes in-frame clones alone and lacks a portion of them. The data hold around 120,000 clones, with roughly 71% observed a single time. The CDR3 runs 12 residues. V was shortened by 7 bases and J by 4 bases, with 14 bases between the two germline ends. Looked up from germline, CDR1 is GTSNPN and CDR2 is SVGIG (reference sequence). The receptor was derived from a man aged 40-50 years in good health and CMV-seropositive. The chain couples TRBV30 to TRBJ2-7; D is possibly TRBD2 (6 bases). Sequenced: PBMCs. The CDR3: CAYNRRGYEQYF. DNA for the CDR3: TGTGCCTACAACCGGAGGGGTTACGAGCAGTACTTC.